The T cell receptor beta chain described here comes from a study of T cell responses to AZD1222 COVID-19 vaccine (dated by TCRdb to the early 2020s). Some background on the complete study: AZD1222 recipients whose second dose came at about 4 weeks and those whose second dose came at about 12 weeks were combined into one group, since spike-specific TCR depth and breadth did not differ between the two schedules. A total of 233 trial participants underwent TCR sequencing, of whom more than 200 had received two doses of AZD1222 and some 26 had received two doses of the MenACWY control vaccine. Trial participants were enrolled by age into subgroups of 18-55, 56-69 and 70-plus years, and roughly 150, 30 and 60 TCR-sequenced participants, respectively, were included in these subgroups.

The time point label on this specimen signifies: baseline before first vaccination. Vaccinee samples came from UK trials COV001 and COV002, including a single-blind randomized controlled phase 2/3 trial of AZD1222 (ChAdOx1 nCoV-19) in healthy adults. Trial participant PBMC samples were collected at day 0 and day 28 after the second dose for TCRbeta chain sequencing. The CDR3 regions of human TCRbeta chains were analyzed by immunosequencing. The source study handled its data this way. TCRs in the repertoires were compared against a reference library of SARS-CoV-2-specific TCRs that had been generated with the MIRA antigen-specificity platform. Breadth was defined as the fraction of unique TCRs that were SARS-CoV-2-associated, and depth was defined as the fraction of total T cells that were SARS-CoV-2-associated. Using the MIRA data, each spike-specific TCR was assigned both to the spike region to which the TCR was reactive and to a CD4 or CD8 class. Log10-transformed breadth and depth values were compared by one-way ANOVA with Sidak's multiple comparisons tests. As stored in TCRdb, this immuneACCESS dataset retains in-frame rearrangements with V and J assigned. A fraction of the clones does not appear; measured against another copy, unresolved V genes explain less than half of the discrepancy, and the remainder lacks a known reason. That table gives V, J and clone size, and the DNA gave D and trimming. The sample table holds 140,000 to 150,000 clones, of which 70% to 90% were seen once. Roughly 7.3% of the sample rests with the top ten.

Remarks on this clone: Its antigen specificity is not known. No qualities accompany the bases; no much larger clone lies one base away.

Measured from the cysteine to the phenylalanine, the CDR3 is 14 residues long. Only the CDR3 region is kept as DNA, spanning 42 bases read in frame from base 1. After removal of 5 bases from V and 2 bases from J, the junction retains 2 bases not matched to a gene. The CDR1 and CDR2 encoded by the germline V gene (reference sequence) are LNHDA and SQIVND. Beyond this particular receptor, the publication reports: After two AZD1222 doses, both the breadth and the depth of spike-specific TCRs were significantly higher than at day 0 and than in MenACWY recipients. Most participants were white British and females outnumbered males, and the authors suggested that clonal diversity may have been underestimated. The vaccine-associated CD4 TCRs covered the entire spike protein, and the dominant responses fell in regions 160-218 and 743-854. Because no day 14 peak-response samples were available, repertoires were characterized only after the peak T cell response. Reportedly, close to half of the unique spike-specific TCRs recognized epitopes lying outside the regions that are mutated in the B.1.351 and B.1.1.7 variants. Conclusions about previously exposed vaccinees are limited, since just 5 to 7 AZD1222 recipients were seropositive for SARS-CoV-2 at baseline. In the small 56-69-year group, the increase in depth fell short of significance, most likely because of low power.

The receptor chain draws on TRBV19 and TRBJ1-3, with 8 bases in between that match TRBD1. The receptor comes from an adult in good health. The input for sequencing was peripheral blood, taken on day 0 of AZD1222 vaccination. For the CDR3, the sequence is CASSVTGAGNTIYF. The nucleotide sequence is given as TGTGCCAGTAGTGTGACAGGGGCTGGAAACACCATATATTTT.